This TCR beta chain came from a study of blood T cell repertoires in COVID-19. The wider study: T cells, B-cell-depleted T cells, or PBMCs provided the cDNA or gDNA that served as material.

Trimming removed 3 bases from V and 0 bases from J; junction bases left unmatched: 3. Germline values: CDR1 KGHSH, CDR2 LQKENI. This CDR3 contains 17 residues. Using immunoSEQ multiplex PCR, the repertoire was profiled, and TCRdb retains in-frame clones only, with some absent. The sample has under 200,000 clones, around 82% seen once. The clonotype comes from a woman aged 45-65 years in a cohort exposed to, infected with or recovered from COVID-19 (not recorded which). The chain recombines TRBV18 with TRBJ2-3; 13 bases align to TRBD2. The specimen was PBMCs or T cells enriched from blood (not recorded which). The CDR3 sequence: CASSPGTSGVSTDTQYF. As DNA, the CDR3 is TGTGCCAGCTCACCCGGGACTAGCGGGGTTAGCACAGATACGCAGTATTTT.